The clone carrying this T cell receptor (beta chain) was observed a handful of times. What it binds is unknown. This record comes from a study of cytotoxic CD8 clonotypes in ibrutinib-treated CLL. Study overall: Productive templates averaged around 260,000 per sample, and productive rearrangements 85,000 to 100,000. General study findings and limits: Public clonotypes, found uncommonly, either contracted or stayed stable on treatment. The times at which samples were taken varied between sustained-remission and progressing patients. Baseline levels of clonality went above those of age-matched healthy donors and moved with circulating CD8+ T-cell counts.

Germline CDR1 KGHSH, CDR2 LQKENI. The CDR3 has 18 residues. The V end lost 6 bases, the J end lost 4 bases, and 25 bases lay between the germline ends. The repertoire was sequenced with immunoSEQ multiplex PCR; TCRdb's copy has only in-frame clones and lacks some. The table records over 120,000 clones, about 79% of them present only once. This clonotype was sampled from a human donor with chronic lymphocytic leukemia. This rearrangement joins TRBV18 to TRBJ1-5, with a weak D call TRBD1 (6 bases). The specimen comprised PBMCs, sampled after 12 months of ibrutinib treatment. In DNA, the CDR3 is TGTGCCAGCTCCCCTAGTGGGGGCAGCCAAATAGGAAATCAGCCCCAGCATTTT. Protein sequence: CASSPSGGSQIGNQPQHF.